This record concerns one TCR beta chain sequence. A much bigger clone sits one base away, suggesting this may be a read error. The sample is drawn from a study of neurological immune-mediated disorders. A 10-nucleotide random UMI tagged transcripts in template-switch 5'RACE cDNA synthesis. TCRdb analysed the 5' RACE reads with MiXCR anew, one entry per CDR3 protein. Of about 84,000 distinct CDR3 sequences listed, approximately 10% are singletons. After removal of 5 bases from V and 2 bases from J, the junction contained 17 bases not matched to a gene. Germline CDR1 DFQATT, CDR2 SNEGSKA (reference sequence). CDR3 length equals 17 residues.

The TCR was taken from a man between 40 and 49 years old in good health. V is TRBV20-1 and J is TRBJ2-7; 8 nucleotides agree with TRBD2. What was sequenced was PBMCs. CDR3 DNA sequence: TGCAGTGCTCTATCCGGGACTGGCGGGAGGTTTCCCTACGAGCAGTACTTC. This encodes CSALSGTGGRFPYEQYF.